The next 30 T cell receptor beta chains were all read from a single sample in a study of blood T cell repertoires in COVID-19. Sequencing was performed with immunoSEQ multiplex PCR; in TCRdb, only in-frame clones are kept and a portion is missing. In the table there are over 350,000 clones, approximately 90% of which are singletons. Material for sequencing was peripheral blood. Receptors were obtained from a woman in her thirties with active or convalescent COVID-19.

This chain uses TRBV30 with TRBJ1-3, with a possible D match to TRBD1 (6 bases). Trimming pared 3 bases from V and 1 base from J, leaving 10 bases between. Germline V gene sequence: CDR1 GTSNPN, CDR2 SVGIG (reference sequence). The CDR3 is 14 amino acids. The CDR3 DNA sequence: TGTGCCTGGAGCCCCGACAGGTCTGGAAACACCATATATTTT. As protein: CAWSPDRSGNTIYF.

V usage is TRBV19 and J usage is TRBJ1-3; 10 bases are shared with TRBD1. V lost 4 bases and J lost 3; bases outside the gene matches: 6. Germline V CDR1 and CDR2: LNHDA, SQIVND (reference sequence). This CDR3 has 16 residues. CDR3 nucleotide sequence: TGTGCCAGTAGTACCGGGACAGGGGCCTTTGGAAACACCATATATTTT. It encodes CASSTGTGAFGNTIYF.

In DNA form, the CDR3 reads TGTGCCAGCAGGTCCTTGGGCAGAAAGAACACTGAAGCTTTCTTT. Protein: CASRSLGRKNTEAFF. V and J are TRBV6-5 and TRBJ1-1; no definite D call. V lost 6 bases and J 1 base, leaving 15 bases between the germline ends. CDR1 is MNHEY and CDR2 is SVGAGI in the germline V gene. This CDR3 has 15 amino acids.

J is TRBJ2-3 and V is TRBV29-1; no clear D gene. CDR1 is SQVTM and CDR2 is ANQGSEA in the germline V gene. This CDR3 region has 11 residues. Trimming took 5 bases from V and 5 from J, leaving 8 bases between them. This CDR3 is CSVMNGDTQYF. The CDR3, as DNA: TGCAGCGTTATGAACGGAGATACGCAGTATTTT.

The chain employs TRBV5-5 and TRBJ1-5, with D maybe TRBD1 (5 bases). V was trimmed by 6 bases and J by 2 bases, leaving 21 bases between them. CDR1 is SGHKS and CDR2 is YYEKEE in the germline V gene (reference sequence). CDR3 length: 17 residues. CDR3 residues: CASTMTYLQVGNQPQHF. In DNA form, the CDR3 reads TGTGCCAGCACCATGACATATTTACAGGTCGGCAATCAGCCCCAGCATTTT.

The chain has TRBV3-1 (or the pseudogene TRBV3-2) and TRBJ2-1; TRBD2 agrees at 9 bases. With 1 base clipped from V and 3 bases from J, the junction kept 4 bases outside the gene matches. Germline V gene data show CDR1 as LGHDT and CDR2 as YNNKEL (reference sequence). The CDR3 length is 16 residues. CDR3 amino acids: CASSQAAAGGYNEQFF. The CDR3 bases are TGTGCCAGCAGCCAAGCGGCAGCGGGGGGCTACAATGAGCAGTTCTTC.

This clone was seen a few times. J is TRBJ2-1 and V is TRBV29-1, with 13 positions matching TRBD2. Germline V lookup: CDR1 SQVTM, CDR2 ANQGSEA. V lost 6 bases, J lost 2 bases, and 1 base stayed unmatched. The CDR3 sequence is 14 residues long. The CDR3 DNA reads TGCAGCGTAGGACTAGCGGGAGCCTACAATGAGCAGTTCTTC. The encoded protein is CSVGLAGAYNEQFF.

This clone appeared a few times. The chain recombines TRBV5-5 with TRBJ1-1; D is perhaps TRBD1 (6 bases). Germline V gene sequence: CDR1 SGHKS, CDR2 YYEKEE (reference sequence). This CDR3 is built from 14 residues. Between the trimmed V and J ends, which lost 1 base and 6 bases, there was a span of 13 bases. This CDR3 reads CASSLQGSVAEAFF. In nucleotides, the CDR3 is TGTGCCAGCAGCTTGCAGGGGTCGGTAGCTGAAGCTTTCTTT.

The chain joins TRBV5-1 to TRBJ1-1; D is unclear. V was pared by 4 bases and J by 3 bases, with 22 bases between. This CDR3 spans 17 amino acids. CDR1 and CDR2 from the germline V gene are SGHRS and YFSETQ. CDR3 DNA sequence: TGCGCCAGCAGCCTACACCGGGGAGGAGATACGGACACTGAAGCTTTCTTT. Its translation is CASSLHRGGDTDTEAFF.

This clone was seen a single time. The chain uses TRBV19 and TRBJ1-1, with 9 nucleotides matching TRBD1. The V segment lost 5 bases and the J segment 4 bases; nucleotides outside the gene matches: 5. This CDR3 is built from 14 residues. Germline V gene data show CDR1 as LNHDA and CDR2 as SQIVND (reference sequence). CDR3 in amino acids: CASSRRQGGTEAFF. The CDR3 DNA follows: TGTGCCAGTAGTCGAAGACAGGGGGGCACTGAAGCTTTCTTT.

V is TRBV7-2 and J is TRBJ2-6, with TRBD1 matching 10 bases. J was trimmed by 2 bases and V by 2 bases; bases with no gene match: 3. The CDR3 consists of 17 residues. Germline CDR1 reads SGHTA; CDR2 reads FQGNSA. DNA of the CDR3: TGTGCCAGCAGCTTAAGGGACAGGGGTGCTGGGGCCAACGTCCTGACTTTC. Its translation is CASSLRDRGAGANVLTF.

The sample holds a few counts of this clone. V gene TRBV6-1 combines with J gene TRBJ1-1; D possibly corresponds to TRBD1 (6 bases). CDR1 MNHNS and CDR2 SASEGT come from the germline V gene. The CDR3 runs 16 residues. V lost 1 base and J 3 bases, leaving 15 bases between the germline ends. CDR3 DNA: TGTGCCAGCAGTGAAGTCGGGACACAATATTACACTGAAGCTTTCTTT. Its translation: CASSEVGTQYYTEAFF.

The V and J genes are TRBV5-1 and TRBJ2-1; 9 positions match TRBD1. Germline V gives CDR1 SGHRS, CDR2 YFSETQ. Trimming cost V 5 bases and J 3 bases; bases outside gene matches: 6. This CDR3 contains 15 residues. CDR3: CASSSGTGIYNEQFF. For the CDR3, the DNA is TGCGCCAGCAGTTCCGGGACAGGGATCTACAATGAGCAGTTCTTC.

This clone came up once. The chain has TRBV19 and TRBJ1-2; tentative D call: TRBD1 (5 bases). Trimming stripped 6 bases from V and 3 bases from J, with 8 bases between. Per the germline V gene, CDR1 is LNHDA and CDR2 is SQIVND (reference sequence). This CDR3 has 12 residues. The CDR3 DNA is TGTGCCAGTAGATCAGGGTACTATGGCTACACCTTC. This sequence encodes CASRSGYYGYTF.

This sequence joins TRBV4-1 and TRBJ1-3; 10 bases fit TRBD1. Losses at the gene ends were 2 bases for V and 0 bases for J; bases not matched to a gene: 7. CDR3 length equals 18 residues. Per the germline V gene, CDR1 is MGHRA and CDR2 is YSYEKL. DNA of the CDR3: TGCGCCAGCAGCCAAATAGACAGGGGGCAATACTCTGGAAACACCATATATTTT. This sequence encodes CASSQIDRGQYSGNTIYF.

The count of this clone is one. V and J are TRBV18 and TRBJ1-2, with no clear D. V gave up 3 bases and J gave up 2 bases, with 7 bases separating them. This CDR3 has 13 residues. From germline, CDR1 is KGHSH and CDR2 LQKENI. This CDR3 reads CASSPEMNYGYTF. CDR3 sequence (DNA): TGTGCCAGCTCACCTGAGATGAACTATGGCTACACCTTC.

The V and J genes are TRBV19 and TRBJ1-1, with D possibly being TRBD1 (5 bases). The ends were cut back, 6 bases at V and 4 bases at J, with 21 bases in the middle. Germline lookup yields CDR1 LNHDA and CDR2 SQIVND (reference sequence). The CDR3 has 16 residues. The DNA for the CDR3 is TGTGCCAGTAGGCCTACAAGGTGGGGGGTAGGCACTGAAGCTTTCTTT. It specifies CASRPTRWGVGTEAFF.

This clone was detected only a few times. The V call is TRBV18, the J call TRBJ1-2; D unclear. Trimming cost V 1 base and J 8 bases, with 14 bases left between them. This CDR3 spans 14 amino acids. Looked up from germline, CDR1 is KGHSH and CDR2 is LQKENI. CDR3 residues: CASSPLEGIGGYTF. CDR3 DNA sequence: TGTGCCAGCTCACCACTGGAGGGTATTGGCGGCTACACCTTC.

V usage is TRBV18 and J usage is TRBJ2-1, with D possibly being TRBD2 (5 bases). V shed 0 bases and J shed 9 bases, with 15 bases lying between them. The CDR3 loop spans 15 amino acids. Per the germline V gene, CDR1 is KGHSH and CDR2 is LQKENI. The CDR3 here is CASSPPGSHAGEQFF. The CDR3 nucleotides read TGTGCCAGCTCACCACCGGGCTCCCACGCGGGTGAGCAGTTCTTC.

The V and J genes are TRBV2 and TRBJ2-5; the D gene is possibly TRBD2 (6 bases). The CDR3 is 14 residues long. Germline V gene data show CDR1 as SNHLY and CDR2 as FYNNEI. Trimming pared 6 bases from V and 1 base from J, leaving 12 bases between. CDR3 in DNA: TGTGCCAGCAGAGAGGGGACTCTCCAAGAGACCCAGTACTTC. This codes for CASREGTLQETQYF.

The chain carries TRBV6-4 and TRBJ2-1, with 8 bases lining up with TRBD2. The germline CDR1 and CDR2 sequences are MRHNA and SNTAGT. The CDR3 covers 15 residues. The V gene end was trimmed by 2 bases and the J gene end by 5 bases; junction bases not matched to a gene: 5. This chain's CDR3 is CASSDGAGGNNEQFF. CDR3 bases: TGTGCCAGCAGTGACGGGGCGGGAGGAAACAATGAGCAGTTCTTC.

The rearrangement links TRBV13 to TRBJ2-1; TRBD2 matches 12 bases. With 0 bases clipped from V and 6 bases from J, the junction kept 15 bases outside the gene matches. There are 20 residues in the CDR3. The germline CDR1 and CDR2 sequences are PRHDT and FYEKMQ (reference sequence). CDR3 DNA sequence: TGTGCCAGCAGCTTAGGCCCCGCTCCAGCTAGCGGGAGGGTTTCCAATGAGCAGTTCTTC. It is translated as CASSLGPAPASGRVSNEQFF.

The chain uses TRBV2 and TRBJ1-2; 8 nucleotides match TRBD1. Germline assignment: CDR1 SNHLY and CDR2 FYNNEI. V was pared by 3 bases and J by 4 bases, with 4 bases of the junction left unmatched. There are 14 residues in the CDR3. The DNA for the CDR3 is TGTGCCAGCAGTGAGACAGGGGCTGGCTATGGCTACACCTTC. Translated, it gives CASSETGAGYGYTF.

The V and J genes are TRBV27 and TRBJ1-4; perhaps TRBD1 as D (5 bases). The CDR3 has 16 amino acids. The germline V gene has CDR1 MNHEY and CDR2 SMNVEV (reference sequence). V lost 5 bases, J lost 0 bases, and 13 bases lay in between. CDR3 DNA: TGTGCCAGCAGTCAGGCAGGGCCCGCAACTAATGAAAAACTGTTTTTT. It encodes CASSQAGPATNEKLFF.

The V call is TRBV25-1, the J call TRBJ1-4; D is perhaps TRBD1 (5 bases). CDR3 length: 14 residues. Germline CDR1 is MGHDK and CDR2 is SYGVNS. V lost 6 bases to trimming and J lost 8 bases, with 16 bases between them. For the CDR3, the DNA is TGTGCCAGCAGCCTGGGGCACCTTACCGAAAAACTGTTTTTT. Its protein product is CASSLGHLTEKLFF.

This chain joins TRBV6-1 and TRBJ1-5; TRBD1 matches at 7 bases. J gave up 1 base and V 2 bases, and 2 bases lay outside the gene matches. The CDR3 length is 15 residues. From germline, CDR1 is MNHNS and CDR2 SASEGT. The CDR3 nucleotides are TGTGCCAGCAGTGAAATGACAGGGAGCAATCAGCCCCAGCATTTT. Amino acid sequence: CASSEMTGSNQPQHF.

J is TRBJ1-4 and V is TRBV3-1 (or the pseudogene TRBV3-2), with a tentative D call TRBD1 (5 bases). Germline V gene data show CDR1 as LGHDT and CDR2 as YNNKEL (reference sequence). The CDR3 has 15 amino acids. Trimming shortened V by 1 base and J by 4 bases, and 10 bases separated the two germline ends. The CDR3 loop reads CASSQGGGGNEKLFF. The CDR3, as DNA: TGTGCCAGCAGCCAAGGTGGGGGGGGTAATGAAAAACTGTTTTTT.

The V gene is TRBV6-4, the J gene TRBJ1-5, with D uncertain. V lost 0 bases to trimming and J lost 6 bases, with 12 bases between them. The CDR3 runs to 15 residues. In germline, CDR1 is MRHNA, CDR2 SNTAGT. CDR3 nucleotides: TGTGCCAGCAGTGACTCGGGAGGTGGTAGTCAGCCCCAGCATTTT. Residues: CASSDSGGGSQPQHF.

The CDR3 coding sequence is TGTGCCAGTAGTATTCGGTCCGCGGGGGCCTCCACAGATACGCAGTATTTT. The encoded protein is CASSIRSAGASTDTQYF. The chain carries TRBV19 and TRBJ2-3; TRBD2 is a possible D gene (7 bases). The CDR3 has 17 residues. Deletions cut 3 bases from V and 2 bases from J, with 18 bases between. Germline CDR1 and CDR2: LNHDA and SQIVND (reference sequence).

The genes are TRBV7-9 and TRBJ1-2; tentatively, D is TRBD1 (6 bases). The V and J ends lost 5 bases and 2 bases respectively, with 15 bases between them. CDR3 length: 15 residues. Germline V gives CDR1 SEHNR, CDR2 FQNEAQ (reference sequence). CDR3 sequence: CASSAIGTPNYGYTF. CDR3 nucleotides: TGTGCCAGCAGCGCGATCGGGACACCGAACTATGGCTACACCTTC.